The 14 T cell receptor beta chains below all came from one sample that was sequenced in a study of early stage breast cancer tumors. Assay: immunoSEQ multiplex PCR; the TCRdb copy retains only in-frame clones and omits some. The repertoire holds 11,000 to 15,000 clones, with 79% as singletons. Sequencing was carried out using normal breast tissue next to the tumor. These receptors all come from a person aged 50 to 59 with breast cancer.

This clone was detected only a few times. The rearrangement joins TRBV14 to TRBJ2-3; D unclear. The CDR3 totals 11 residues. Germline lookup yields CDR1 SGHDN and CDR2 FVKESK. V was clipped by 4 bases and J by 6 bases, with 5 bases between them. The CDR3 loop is CASSLGDTQYF. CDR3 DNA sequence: TGTGCCAGCAGCCTTGGGGATACGCAGTATTTT.

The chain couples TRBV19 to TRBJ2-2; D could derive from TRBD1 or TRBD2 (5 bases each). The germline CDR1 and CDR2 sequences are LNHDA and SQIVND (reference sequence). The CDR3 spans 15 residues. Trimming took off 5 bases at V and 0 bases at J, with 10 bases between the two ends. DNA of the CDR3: TGTGCCAGTAGTTATGGGACGACGAACACCGGGGAGCTGTTTTTT. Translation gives CASSYGTTNTGELFF.

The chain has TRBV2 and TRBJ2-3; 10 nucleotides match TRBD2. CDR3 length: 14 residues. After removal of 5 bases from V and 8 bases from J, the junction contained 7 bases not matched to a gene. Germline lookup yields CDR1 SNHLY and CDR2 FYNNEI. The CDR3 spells CASSRGTSVGTQYF. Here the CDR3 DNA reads TGTGCCAGCAGTCGCGGGACTAGCGTCGGTACGCAGTATTTT.

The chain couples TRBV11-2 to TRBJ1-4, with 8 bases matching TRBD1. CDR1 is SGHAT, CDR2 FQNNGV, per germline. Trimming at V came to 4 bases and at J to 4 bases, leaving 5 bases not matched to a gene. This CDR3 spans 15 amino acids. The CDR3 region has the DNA TGTGCCAGCAGCTCCCGGACAGGGAATAATGAAAAACTGTTTTTT. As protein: CASSSRTGNNEKLFF. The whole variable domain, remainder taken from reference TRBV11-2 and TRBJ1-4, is EAGVAQSPRYKIIEKRQSVAFWCNPISGHATLYWYQQILGQGPKLLIQFQNNGVVDDSQLPKDRFSAERLKGVDSTLKIQPAKLEDSAVYLCASSSRTGNNEKLFFGSGTQLSVL.

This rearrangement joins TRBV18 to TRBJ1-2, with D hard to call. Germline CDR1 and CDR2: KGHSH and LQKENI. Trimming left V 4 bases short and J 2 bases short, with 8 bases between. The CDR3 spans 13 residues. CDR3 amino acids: CASSRTENYGYTF. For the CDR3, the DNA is TGTGCCAGCTCACGGACGGAGAACTATGGCTACACCTTC.

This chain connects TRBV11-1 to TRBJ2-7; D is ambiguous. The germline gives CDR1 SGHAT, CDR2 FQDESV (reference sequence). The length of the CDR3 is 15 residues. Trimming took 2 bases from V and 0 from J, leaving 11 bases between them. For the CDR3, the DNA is TGTGCCAGCAGCTTACGACGGTCTAGCTCCTACGAGCAGTACTTC. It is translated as CASSLRRSSSYEQYF.

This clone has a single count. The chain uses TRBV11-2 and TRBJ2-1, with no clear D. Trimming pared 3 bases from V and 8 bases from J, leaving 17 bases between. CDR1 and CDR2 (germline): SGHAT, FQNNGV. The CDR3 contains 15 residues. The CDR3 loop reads CASSFTWGLMDEQFF. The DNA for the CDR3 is TGTGCCAGCAGCTTTACGTGGGGTTTAATGGATGAGCAGTTCTTC.

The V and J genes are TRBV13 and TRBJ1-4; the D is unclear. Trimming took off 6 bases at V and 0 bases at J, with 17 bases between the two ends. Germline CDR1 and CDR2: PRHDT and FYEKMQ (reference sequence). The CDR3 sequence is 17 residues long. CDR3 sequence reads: CASSKTNDFATNEKLFF. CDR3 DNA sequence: TGTGCCAGCAGTAAGACAAACGATTTTGCAACTAATGAAAAACTGTTTTTT.

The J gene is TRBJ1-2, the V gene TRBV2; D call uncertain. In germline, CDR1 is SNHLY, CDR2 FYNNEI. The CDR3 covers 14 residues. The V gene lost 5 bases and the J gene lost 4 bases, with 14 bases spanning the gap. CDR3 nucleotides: TGTGCCAGCAGTCGGTACGAGGGCCCCTATGGCTACACCTTC. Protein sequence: CASSRYEGPYGYTF.

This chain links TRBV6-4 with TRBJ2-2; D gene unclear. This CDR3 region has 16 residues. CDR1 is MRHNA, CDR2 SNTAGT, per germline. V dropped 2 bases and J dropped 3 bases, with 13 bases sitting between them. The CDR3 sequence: CASSDGPSADTGELFF. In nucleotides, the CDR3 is TGTGCCAGCAGTGACGGCCCCTCGGCGGACACCGGGGAGCTGTTTTTT.

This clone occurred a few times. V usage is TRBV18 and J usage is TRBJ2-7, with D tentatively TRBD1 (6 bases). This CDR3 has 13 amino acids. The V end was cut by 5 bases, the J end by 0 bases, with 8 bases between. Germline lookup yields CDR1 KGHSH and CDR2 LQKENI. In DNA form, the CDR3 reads TGTGCCAGCTCATTGGGACACTCCTACGAGCAGTACTTC. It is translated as CASSLGHSYEQYF.

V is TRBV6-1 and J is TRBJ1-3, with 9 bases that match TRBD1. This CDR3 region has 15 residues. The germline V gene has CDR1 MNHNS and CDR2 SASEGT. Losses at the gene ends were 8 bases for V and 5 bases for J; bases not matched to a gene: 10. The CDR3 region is CASLTGGTGRNTIYF. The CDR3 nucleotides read TGTGCCAGCCTAACTGGGGGGACAGGGCGAAACACCATATATTTT.

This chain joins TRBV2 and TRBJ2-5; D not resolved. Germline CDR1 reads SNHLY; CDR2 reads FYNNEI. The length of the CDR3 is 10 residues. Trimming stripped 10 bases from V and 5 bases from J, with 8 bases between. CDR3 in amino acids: CATARETQYF. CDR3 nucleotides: TGTGCCACAGCAAGGGAGACCCAGTACTTC.

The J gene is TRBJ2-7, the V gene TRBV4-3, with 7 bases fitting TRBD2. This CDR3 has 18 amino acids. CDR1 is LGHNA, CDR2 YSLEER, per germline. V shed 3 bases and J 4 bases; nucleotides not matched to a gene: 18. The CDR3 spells CASSQTGQFRRGIYEQYF. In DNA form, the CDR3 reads TGCGCCAGCAGCCAGACGGGCCAGTTTAGGCGGGGGATTTACGAGCAGTACTTC.